The 17 T cell receptor beta chains below were found in one sample sequenced in a study of T cells in Graves' hyperthyroidism and ophthalmopathy. The source material, RNA transcripts, was used to amplify TCR beta CDR3 regions. The HTBI primer set was used in a first-round RT-PCR of the TCR CDR3. TCRdb redid the calling of the multiplex PCR reads with MiXCR, one entry per CDR3 protein. The data show hundreds of thousands of distinct CDR3 sequences, roughly 50% seen once. Sequenced sample: peripheral blood or thyroid tissue (not recorded which). These receptors all come from a woman in her late teens or twenties with Graves' hyperthyroidism.

This clonotype was seen a few times. The chain joins TRBV10-3 to TRBJ2-7; D is unclear. Germline assignment: CDR1 ENHRY and CDR2 SYGVKD. The length of the CDR3 is 15 residues. V dropped 3 bases and J dropped 2 bases, with 14 bases sitting between them. CDR3 loop: CAISEGRVVTYEQYF. CDR3 coding DNA: TGTGCCATCAGTGAAGGAAGGGTAGTAACCTACGAGCAGTACTTC.

Worth noting for this clonotype: The junction does not match germline at one end; this may be a read error. This rearrangement joins TRBV5-1 to TRBJ1-1, with D hard to call. This CDR3 is built from 16 residues. Germline-derived CDR1 and CDR2 are SGHRS and YFSETQ. In DNA, the CDR3 is TGCGCCAGCACCTTGGGAGAAAGAGGGTCCGACACTGAAGCTTTCTTT. Encoded protein: CASTLGERGSDTEAFF.

As DNA, the CDR3 is TGTGCCAGCAGCCAGCTGACATCAGCGGAGCTGTTTTTT. This sequence encodes CASSQLTSAELFF. This chain uses TRBV7-3 with TRBJ2-2, with D hard to call. Looked up from germline, CDR1 is SGHTA and CDR2 is FQGTGA. V was cut by 5 bases and J by 10 bases, with 14 bases left in between. The CDR3 is 13 amino acids.

This clonotype was seen a handful of times. The chain links TRBV2 to TRBJ1-4; weak D call: TRBD1 (6 bases). The CDR3 is made up of 12 amino acids. The V gene lost 3 bases and the J gene lost 12 bases, with 11 bases spanning the gap. The germline V gene encodes CDR1 SNHLY and CDR2 FYNNEI. In nucleotides, the CDR3 is TGTGCCAGCAGTGAGATGCAGGGGCAACTGTTTTTT. It is translated as CASSEMQGQLFF. The full variable domain, with the rest looked up from reference TRBV2 and TRBJ1-4, is EPEVTQTPSHQVTQMGQEVILRCVPISNHLYFYWYRQILGQKVEFLVSFYNNEISEKSEIFDDQFSVERPDGSNFTLKIRSTKLEDSAMYFCASSEMQGQLFFGSGTQLSVL.

The chain is built from TRBV2 and TRBJ2-3, with D uncertain. Germline V gene data show CDR1 as SNHLY and CDR2 as FYNNEI. V lost 8 bases to trimming and J lost 3 bases, with 6 bases between them. The CDR3 runs 11 residues. The CDR3 loop reads CASLLTDTQYF. The CDR3 coding sequence is TGTGCCAGCCTTTTAACAGATACGCAGTATTTT.

V usage is TRBV5-5 and J usage is TRBJ1-1, with 7 bases matching TRBD1. V gave up 4 bases and J gave up 6 bases; unmatched junction bases: 12. This CDR3 contains 15 residues. Per germline, CDR1 SGHKS and CDR2 YYEKEE (reference sequence). The CDR3, as DNA: TGTGCCAGCAGCCAATCGGGGCTAGGGGGCCCTGAAGCTTTCTTT. Amino acid sequence: CASSQSGLGGPEAFF. Looking up the rest from reference TRBV5-5 and TRBJ1-1 gives the full variable domain: DAGVTQSPTHLIKTRGQQVTLRCSPISGHKSVSWYQQVLGQGPQFIFQYYEKEERGRGNFPDRFSARQFPNYSSELNVNALLLGDSALYLCASSQSGLGGPEAFFGQGTRLTVV.

This chain connects TRBV7-2 to TRBJ2-7; D not certain. The germline CDR1 and CDR2 sequences are SGHTA and FQGNSA. Trimming pared 2 bases from V and 2 bases from J, leaving 10 bases between. The CDR3 is made up of 14 amino acids. In DNA form, the CDR3 reads TGTGCCAGCAGCTTAAGGAACGGACCCTACGAGCAGTACTTC. It codes for CASSLRNGPYEQYF.

CDR3 sequence reads: CASSLSRDEKLFF. The CDR3 nucleotides are TGTGCCAGCAGTTTATCCAGGGACGAAAAACTGTTTTTT. The chain carries TRBV12-3 or TRBV12-4 and TRBJ1-4, with D possibly matching TRBD1 (5 bases). The CDR3 consists of 13 residues. V lost 2 bases to trimming and J lost 8 bases, with 9 bases between them.

The chain is built from TRBV7-9 and TRBJ1-2; 10 bases agree with TRBD1. This CDR3 contains 14 residues. The germline V gene has CDR1 SEHNR and CDR2 FQNEAQ (reference sequence). Trimming cost V 4 bases and J 8 bases; bases outside gene matches: 7. The CDR3: CASSSGGTGAGYTF. DNA for the CDR3: TGTGCCAGCAGCTCCGGTGGGACAGGGGCCGGCTACACCTTC.

This clonotype was observed a handful of times. The CDR3 here is CSARRYVGQPQHF. In DNA, the CDR3 is TGCAGTGCTAGACGATATGTGGGTCAGCCCCAGCATTTT. J is TRBJ1-5 and V is TRBV20-1; D unclear. The ends were cut back, 2 bases at V and 6 bases at J, with 11 bases in the middle. The germline V gene encodes CDR1 DFQATT and CDR2 SNEGSKA (reference sequence). The CDR3 contains 13 residues.

This clonotype has at least ten counts. This rearrangement joins TRBV7-2 to TRBJ1-1, with D maybe TRBD1 (5 bases). CDR1 and CDR2 from the germline V gene are SGHTA and FQGNSA. V shed 4 bases and J shed 0 bases, with 15 bases lying between them. The CDR3 contains 16 residues. CDR3 in amino acids: CASSSSRDLMNTEAFF. CDR3 DNA: TGTGCCAGCAGCTCATCCAGGGATCTCATGAACACTGAAGCTTTCTTT.

The chain joins TRBV7-3 to TRBJ2-5, with D tentatively TRBD1 (6 bases). Germline lookup yields CDR1 SGHTA and CDR2 FQGTGA. CDR3 length: 18 amino acids. With 5 bases removed from V and 4 bases from J, the gap between germline ends came to 26 bases. The CDR3 loop is CASSHLTKGEQGIETQYF. CDR3 in DNA: TGTGCCAGCAGCCACCTCACTAAGGGAGAACAGGGCATAGAGACCCAGTACTTC.

This clonotype was observed a few times. The genes are TRBV20-1 and TRBJ2-7; 11 nucleotides line up with TRBD2. This CDR3 has 14 residues. Per the germline V gene, CDR1 is DFQATT and CDR2 is SNEGSKA (reference sequence). V was pared by 1 base and J by 4 bases, with 3 bases of the junction left unmatched. The CDR3 DNA sequence: TGCAGTGCTAGAGTACCTAGCGGGAGGTACGAGCAGTACTTC. Translation: CSARVPSGRYEQYF.

This clonotype occurred a few times. This chain connects TRBV25-1 to TRBJ2-5; D remains ambiguous. The CDR3 covers 13 residues. The ends were cut back, 10 bases at V and 5 bases at J, with 17 bases in the middle. The germline CDR1 and CDR2 sequences are MGHDK and SYGVNS. The chain's CDR3 is CATQAFLEETQYF. The CDR3 DNA sequence: TGTGCCACCCAGGCATTCCTGGAGGAGACCCAGTACTTC.

Only a few counts were recorded for this clonotype. The genes are TRBV2 and TRBJ1-3, with 9 bases matching TRBD1. Germline loops: CDR1 SNHLY, CDR2 FYNNEI. With 10 bases clipped from V and 4 bases from J, the junction kept 8 bases outside the gene matches. This CDR3 has 14 amino acids. This chain's CDR3 is CATRATGGGNTIYF. In DNA, the CDR3 is TGTGCCACCCGAGCTACAGGGGGCGGAAACACCATATATTTT.

The rearrangement uses TRBV15 and TRBJ2-5, with D perhaps TRBD2 (5 bases). The CDR3 length is 15 residues. The V end lost 0 bases, the J end lost 3 bases, and 11 bases lay between the germline ends. Germline V CDR1 and CDR2: LNHNV, YYDKDF (reference sequence). CDR3 loop: CATSRDRRTEETQYF. CDR3 bases: TGTGCCACCAGCAGAGATCGTCGGACTGAAGAGACCCAGTACTTC.

A note on this clonotype: This may stem from a read error, because a much larger clone lies one nucleotide away. The J gene is TRBJ1-6, the V gene TRBV24-1; possibly TRBD1 for D (6 bases). The length of the CDR3 is 13 residues. V shed 6 bases and J shed 7 bases, with 9 bases lying between them. Germline V gene sequence: CDR1 KGHDR, CDR2 SFDVKD. The CDR3 here is CATSYDRNSPLHF. Written as DNA, the CDR3 is TGTGCCACCAGTTACGACAGGAATTCACCCCTCCACTTT.